The subject of this entry is one TCR beta chain. Its antigen remains unidentified. The data are from a study of shared clonotypes between healthy human individuals. Study-level results: Memory subsets had estimated richness that was generally smaller than that of naive subsets.

Some clones are missing from TCRdb's copy, which holds only in-frame ones; the method was immunoSEQ multiplex PCR. In the table there are about 2,100,000 clones, approximately 94% of which are singletons. Cells designated naive CD8 were CD45RO-negative and were positively selected for CCR7, with terminally differentiated effector memory CD45RA+ cells excluded. The CDR3 is 16 residues long. V shed 1 base and J 6 bases; nucleotides not matched to a gene: 7. Germline CDR1 LGHNA, CDR2 YNFKEQ. The source of this sequence is a man in his late teens or twenties in good health. Some clones in this sample may be carry-over from other donors' samples. The V and J genes are TRBV4-2 and TRBJ2-1; 9 bases align to TRBD2. Sequenced material: naive CD8+ T cells from PBMCs. In DNA form, the CDR3 reads TGTGCCAGCAGCCAAGGGGGGCTAGCGGGGATCAATGAGCAGTTCTTC. This codes for CASSQGGLAGINEQFF.